These T cell receptor beta chains were read from a single sample in a study of cytomegalovirus exposure and HLA in healthy donors. Profiled with immunoSEQ multiplex PCR; TCRdb holds only in-frame clones, not every one. The sample shows 180,000 or so clones, about 85% of them seen only once. Sample: PBMCs. The origin of the receptors is a girl aged 5 to 17 in good health and CMV-seropositive. CDR3s include the opening cysteine and the closing phenylalanine or tryptophan. Each record gives: J gene, clone size, V gene, D gene, CDR3 protein, CDR3 DNA. D genes are given only for firm matches. The size of a clone is reported for some rows only, either as once, few or many, or as a class for expanded clones.

j_call: TRBJ2-3
clone_size: few
v_call: TRBV15
d_call: TRBD2
cdr3_aa: CATSRDLREGTTDTQYF
cdr3_nt: TGTGCCACCAGCAGAGATTTGCGGGAGGGTACCACAGATACGCAGTATTTT

j_call: TRBJ2-1
clone_size: NA
v_call: TRBV5-1
d_call: NA
cdr3_aa: CASSFIRSSYNEQFF
cdr3_nt: TGCGCCAGCAGCTTTATCCGTTCCTCCTACAATGAGCAGTTCTTC

j_call: TRBJ2-7
clone_size: NA
v_call: TRBV30
d_call: NA
cdr3_aa: CAWSVNPKDTSYEQYF
cdr3_nt: TGTGCCTGGAGTGTAAACCCTAAAGATACCTCCTACGAGCAGTACTTC

j_call: TRBJ1-1
clone_size: NA
v_call: TRBV7-2
d_call: NA
cdr3_aa: CASSLSGGTEAFF
cdr3_nt: TGTGCCAGCAGCTTATCCGGGGGGACTGAAGCTTTCTTT

j_call: TRBJ2-6
clone_size: NA
v_call: TRBV15
d_call: TRBD1
cdr3_aa: CATSRTGGFASGANVLTF
cdr3_nt: TGTGCCACCAGCAGGACAGGGGGCTTTGCCTCTGGGGCCAACGTCCTGACTTTC

j_call: TRBJ1-1
clone_size: NA
v_call: TRBV19
d_call: NA
cdr3_aa: CASSMGQRVKNTEAFF
cdr3_nt: TGTGCCAGTAGTATGGGTCAGCGGGTTAAGAACACTGAAGCTTTCTTT

j_call: TRBJ2-1
clone_size: NA
v_call: TRBV27
d_call: TRBD2
cdr3_aa: CASSLSPPGTRVYNEQFF
cdr3_nt: TGTGCCAGCAGTTTATCTCCGCCCGGGACTAGGGTTTACAATGAGCAGTTCTTC

j_call: TRBJ2-7
clone_size: NA
v_call: TRBV5-6
d_call: TRBD2
cdr3_aa: CASSSLGTNYEQYF
cdr3_nt: TGTGCCAGCAGCTCCCTTGGGACTAACTACGAGCAGTACTTC

j_call: TRBJ2-7
clone_size: once
v_call: TRBV7-9
d_call: TRBD2
cdr3_aa: CASSSDGSGSYEQYF
cdr3_nt: TGTGCCAGCAGCTCCGATGGTAGCGGGAGCTACGAGCAGTACTTC

j_call: TRBJ1-5
clone_size: NA
v_call: TRBV23-1
d_call: TRBD1
cdr3_aa: CASSRTGGINQPQHF
cdr3_nt: TGCGCCAGCAGTCGGACAGGGGGCATCAATCAGCCCCAGCATTTT

j_call: TRBJ2-1
clone_size: few
v_call: TRBV13
d_call: NA
cdr3_aa: CASEDSAYNEQFF
cdr3_nt: TGTGCCAGTGAGGACTCTGCCTACAATGAGCAGTTCTTC

j_call: TRBJ2-1
clone_size: NA
v_call: TRBV6-6
d_call: TRBD2
cdr3_aa: CASSPTSGRVNEQFF
cdr3_nt: TGTGCCAGCAGCCCCACTAGCGGGAGGGTTAATGAGCAGTTCTTC

j_call: TRBJ2-7
clone_size: NA
v_call: TRBV4-1
d_call: TRBD1
cdr3_aa: CASSLRITGTGSYEQYF
cdr3_nt: TGCGCCAGCAGCCTACGGATTACCGGGACAGGATCTTACGAGCAGTACTTC

j_call: TRBJ1-1
clone_size: NA
v_call: TRBV18
d_call: NA
cdr3_aa: CASSPPVNTEAFF
cdr3_nt: TGTGCCAGCTCGCCTCCGGTTAACACTGAAGCTTTCTTT

j_call: TRBJ2-1
clone_size: NA
v_call: TRBV29-1
d_call: NA
cdr3_aa: CSVGADTLRMWKFF
cdr3_nt: TGCAGCGTGGGGGCGGACACTCTAAGAATGTGGAAGTTCTTC